This T cell receptor beta chain was captured by sequencing in a study of cytomegalovirus exposure and HLA in healthy donors. Points from the study as a whole: In a later analysis, about 17,000 TCR beta sequences were associated with HLA alleles at 0.05 false discovery rate. Most TCR sequences were seen very rarely across donors, but some public TCRs occurred in many. Published work reported that the classifier diagnosed cytomegalovirus status with high specificity and sensitivity.

Remarks on this clone: What it recognizes is unknown. The junction differs from germline at one of its ends, possibly a read error.

PCR was performed using 60 Vbeta and 13 Jbeta primers. The assay was immunoSEQ multiplex PCR, and TCRdb's table has in-frame clones only and misses some. Of roughly 190,000 clones detected, roughly 80% appear once; the ten largest clones hold 2.5% to 3%. Germline CDR1 and CDR2: MDHEN and SYDVKM. The length of the CDR3 is 14 residues. Donors likely had unrecorded immune exposures despite being nominally healthy when sampled. This receptor was taken from a female donor in good health and CMV-seronegative. The chain is built from TRBV28 and TRBJ1-2; D uncertain. Sequenced input: PBMCs. The CDR3 is CASSLLGRNYGCTF. CDR3 bases: TGTGCCAGCAGTTTATTAGGCCGGAACTATGGCTGCACCTTC.